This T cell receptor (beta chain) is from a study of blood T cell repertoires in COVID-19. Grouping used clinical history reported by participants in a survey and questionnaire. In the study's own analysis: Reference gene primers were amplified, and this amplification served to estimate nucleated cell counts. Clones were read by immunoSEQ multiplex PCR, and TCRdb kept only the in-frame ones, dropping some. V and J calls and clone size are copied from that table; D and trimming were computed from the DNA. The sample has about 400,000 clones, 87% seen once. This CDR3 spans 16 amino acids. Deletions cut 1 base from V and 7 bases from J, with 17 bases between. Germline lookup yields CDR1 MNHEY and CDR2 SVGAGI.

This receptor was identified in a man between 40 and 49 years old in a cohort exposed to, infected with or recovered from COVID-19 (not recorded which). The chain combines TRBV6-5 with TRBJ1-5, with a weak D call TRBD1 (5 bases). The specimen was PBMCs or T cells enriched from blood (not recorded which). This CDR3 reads CASSYLSAGYGQPQHF. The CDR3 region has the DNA TGTGCCAGCAGTTACTTGTCGGCAGGGTATGGACAGCCCCAGCATTTT.